These 7 T cell receptor beta chains share one sample of origin, sequenced in a study of blood T cell repertoires in COVID-19. Clones were read by immunoSEQ multiplex PCR, and TCRdb kept only the in-frame ones, dropping some. The data show about 300,000 clones, with approximately 90% seen just once and roughly 5.9% held by the top ten. Sequencing was performed on peripheral blood. These receptors all come from a woman aged 50 to 60 with COVID-19, enrolled during active disease.

The V gene is TRBV6-5, the J gene TRBJ1-1; tentative D call: TRBD1 (6 bases). Trimming removed 6 bases from V and 0 bases from J, with 8 bases in between. Germline V gene sequence: CDR1 MNHEY, CDR2 SVGAGI. The length of the CDR3 is 13 residues. The CDR3 DNA is TGTGCCAGCAGAAGGGGGTTGAACACTGAAGCTTTCTTT. Encoded protein: CASRRGLNTEAFF.

V gene TRBV5-6 combines with J gene TRBJ2-1, with a tentative D call TRBD1 (5 bases). CDR3 size: 16 residues. Trimming took off 1 base at V and 5 bases at J, with 16 bases between the two ends. Germline CDR1 is SGHDT and CDR2 is YYEEEE. CDR3 region: CASSLSAGFRDNEQFF. CDR3 in DNA: TGTGCCAGCAGCTTGTCGGCAGGCTTCAGGGACAATGAGCAGTTCTTC.

This chain connects TRBV7-9 to TRBJ1-1; D perhaps matches TRBD1 (5 bases). Between the trimmed V and J ends, which lost 5 bases and 6 bases, there was a span of 10 bases. The CDR3 covers 12 residues. Germline V gene data show CDR1 as SEHNR and CDR2 as FQNEAQ (reference sequence). This CDR3 is CASSVDNPEAFF. For the CDR3, the DNA is TGTGCCAGCAGCGTGGACAACCCTGAAGCTTTCTTT.

J is TRBJ1-2 and V is TRBV28; D possibly corresponds to TRBD1 (5 bases). CDR1 MDHEN and CDR2 SYDVKM come from the germline V gene. The CDR3 covers 13 residues. With 2 bases removed from V and 3 bases from J, the gap between germline ends came to 7 bases. The CDR3 bases are TGTGCCAGCAGTTTACAGGGCTACTATGGCTACACCTTC. It yields the protein CASSLQGYYGYTF.

The chain joins TRBV24-1 to TRBJ2-3; maybe TRBD2 (6 bases). The CDR3 sequence is 14 residues long. Looked up from germline, CDR1 is KGHDR and CDR2 is SFDVKD. V dropped 8 bases and J dropped 0 bases, with 11 bases sitting between them. The CDR3 region is CATTGGGSTDTQYF. DNA for the CDR3: TGTGCCACCACCGGGGGTGGTAGCACAGATACGCAGTATTTT.

As regards this clone: The junction departs from the called germline gene at one end, perhaps through a read error. V and J are TRBV11-2 and TRBJ2-2, with TRBD2 matching over 13 bases. The CDR3 covers 16 residues. Germline values: CDR1 SGHAT, CDR2 FQNNGV. The CDR3: CASRSGTSGNIGELFF. CDR3 nucleotide sequence: TGTGCCAGCAGATCCGGGACTAGCGGGAACATCGGGGAGCTGTTTTTT.

This chain links TRBV7-9 with TRBJ1-1, with 7 bases fitting TRBD1. Germline lookup yields CDR1 SEHNR and CDR2 FQNEAQ (reference sequence). The J segment lost 4 bases and the V segment lost 3 bases, leaving 17 bases of the junction unmatched. The CDR3 is 18 residues long. The DNA for the CDR3 is TGTGCCAGCAGCTTGGTAGGGGGCAAGTTGCGGTCCTCCACTGAAGCTTTCTTT. Amino acids: CASSLVGGKLRSSTEAFF.